This T cell receptor beta chain was sequenced in a study of blood T cell repertoires in COVID-19. On the study more broadly: The study drew acute and convalescent COVID-19 samples from the United States, Italy and Spain.

Produced via immunoSEQ multiplex PCR; TCRdb's table is partial and in-frame only. Here the sample spans about 160,000 clones, about 80% being singletons. This clonotype originated in a woman aged 80 or older with acute or convalescent COVID-19. Sequencing was carried out using peripheral blood.

CDR3 in amino acids: CASRRSSEAFF. Here the CDR3 DNA reads TGTGCCAGCAGGCGATCGTCTGAAGCTTTCTTT. V and J are TRBV12-3 or TRBV12-4 and TRBJ1-1; no clear D. The CDR3 loop spans 11 amino acids. Trimming shortened V by 6 bases and J by 6 bases, and 8 bases separated the two germline ends.